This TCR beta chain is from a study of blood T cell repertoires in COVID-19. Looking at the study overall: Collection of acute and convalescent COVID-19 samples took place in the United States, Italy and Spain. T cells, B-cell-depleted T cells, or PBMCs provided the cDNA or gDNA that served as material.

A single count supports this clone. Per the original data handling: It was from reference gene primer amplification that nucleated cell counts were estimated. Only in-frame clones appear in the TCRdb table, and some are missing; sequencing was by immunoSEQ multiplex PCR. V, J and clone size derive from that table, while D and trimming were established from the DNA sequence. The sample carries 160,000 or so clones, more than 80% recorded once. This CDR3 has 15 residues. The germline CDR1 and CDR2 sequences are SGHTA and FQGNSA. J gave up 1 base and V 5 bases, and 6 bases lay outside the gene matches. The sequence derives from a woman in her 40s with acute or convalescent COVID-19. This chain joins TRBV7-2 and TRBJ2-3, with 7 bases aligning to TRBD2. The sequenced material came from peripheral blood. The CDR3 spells CASSLREGRTDTQYF. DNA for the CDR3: TGTGCCAGCAGCCTCAGGGAGGGCCGCACAGATACGCAGTATTTT.